Each of the 25 T cell receptor beta chains below was sequenced from the same sample in a study of long-term antiretroviral therapy in people with HIV (dated by TCRdb to the early 2020s). The immunoSEQ hsTCRB v3.0 assay was used at survey level resolution for TRB variable region sequencing. Imported from immuneACCESS, the table was reduced by TCRdb to in-frame sequences with V and J called. These copies leave out some clones; in studies compared against another copy, an unresolved V gene accounts for under half, and the cause of the remainder is not known. This sample gives tens of thousands of clones in total; around 81% of them show up just once. The ten top clones hold approximately 7% of the sample. Sequenced material: unsorted PBMCs, taken 1.5 years after starting antiretroviral therapy. These receptors all come from a man aged 30-40 years with HIV.

The chain combines TRBV5-1 with TRBJ1-2, with D unclear. V dropped 4 bases and J dropped 2 bases, with 15 bases sitting between them. CDR3 size: 15 residues. The germline gives CDR1 SGHRS, CDR2 YFSETQ. The CDR3 coding sequence is TGCGCCAGCAGCCTCTACCGGACCGAAAACTATGGCTACACCTTC. Its protein product is CASSLYRTENYGYTF.

This clone showed up just a few times. The rearrangement uses TRBV29-1 and TRBJ1-2; 9 bases map to TRBD1. The ends lost 4 bases at V and 4 bases at J; junction bases unmatched: 1. Germline lookup yields CDR1 SQVTM and CDR2 ANQGSEA. This CDR3 has 12 amino acids. The CDR3 spells CSVGGQGYGYTF. In nucleotides, the CDR3 is TGCAGCGTTGGGGGACAGGGCTATGGCTACACCTTC.

This chain joins TRBV4-1 and TRBJ2-1; D not certain. Trimming pared 1 base from V and 9 bases from J, leaving 13 bases between. From germline, CDR1 is MGHRA and CDR2 YSYEKL. This CDR3 is built from 14 residues. The CDR3 DNA reads as TGCGCCAGCAGCCAAGTTAGCTCGAACTCTGAGCAGTTCTTC. This encodes CASSQVSSNSEQFF.

The chain joins TRBV27 to TRBJ1-1; D not certain. The CDR3 runs 16 residues. V gave up 5 bases and J gave up 6 bases, with 22 bases separating them. Germline V gene lookup returns CDR1 MNHEY and CDR2 SMNVEV (reference sequence). The CDR3 coding sequence is TGTGCCAGCAGTCTGGCATTCGGGCCCCGGTCGTCTGAAGCTTTCTTT. It translates to CASSLAFGPRSSEAFF.

V is TRBV7-9 and J is TRBJ1-6; 9 bases align to TRBD1. The CDR3 extends over 15 amino acids. V shed 3 bases and J 7 bases; nucleotides not matched to a gene: 4. Per germline, CDR1 SEHNR and CDR2 FQNEAQ (reference sequence). CDR3 protein: CASSLGTGRNSPLHF. The CDR3 DNA is TGTGCCAGCAGCTTGGGGACAGGGCGGAATTCACCCCTCCACTTT.

This clone was picked up a small number of times. The chain carries TRBV6-5 and TRBJ2-1; TRBD2 agrees at 10 bases. The junction had 3 bases not matched to a gene; V was cut back by 4 bases and J by 0 bases. CDR1 is MNHEY, CDR2 SVGAGI, per germline. CDR3 length: 16 amino acids. This chain's CDR3 is CASSLAGGGSYNEQFF. The CDR3 DNA is TGTGCCAGCAGTTTAGCGGGAGGCGGCTCCTACAATGAGCAGTTCTTC.

This clone was observed once. This chain joins TRBV11-2 and TRBJ1-2; tentatively, D is TRBD1 (6 bases). CDR3 size: 15 residues. CDR1 is SGHAT and CDR2 is FQNNGV in the germline V gene. Between the trimmed V and J ends, which lost 5 bases and 4 bases, there was a span of 17 bases. CDR3 bases: TGTGCCAGCAGCCCTCCCCCAGGGGCGGGCTATGGCTACACCTTC. Translation: CASSPPPGAGYGYTF. Full variable domain (outside the CDR3, taken from reference TRBV11-2 and TRBJ1-2): EAGVAQSPRYKIIEKRQSVAFWCNPISGHATLYWYQQILGQGPKLLIQFQNNGVVDDSQLPKDRFSAERLKGVDSTLKIQPAKLEDSAVYLCASSPPPGAGYGYTFGSGTRLTVV.

This chain uses TRBV7-9 with TRBJ2-2, with D possibly being TRBD2 (5 bases). The germline gives CDR1 SEHNR, CDR2 FQNEAQ (reference sequence). V gave up 8 bases and J gave up 2 bases, with 12 bases separating them. CDR3 length: 14 residues. CDR3 sequence: CASVAGINTGELFF. The CDR3 DNA reads as TGTGCCAGCGTCGCGGGTATCAACACCGGGGAGCTGTTTTTT.

The chain employs TRBV30 and TRBJ2-1; perhaps TRBD1 as D (5 bases). Trimming cost V 2 bases and J 4 bases, with 6 bases left between them. Germline-derived CDR1 and CDR2 are GTSNPN and SVGIG (reference sequence). There are 12 residues in the CDR3. CDR3 in amino acids: CAWSSGYNEQFF. CDR3 DNA sequence: TGTGCCTGGAGTTCAGGGTACAATGAGCAGTTCTTC.

This clone was picked up one time. V and J are TRBV15 and TRBJ2-4; D may be TRBD2 (5 bases). The CDR3 has 13 residues. Germline V gives CDR1 LNHNV, CDR2 YYDKDF (reference sequence). V gave up 1 base and J gave up 4 bases, with 5 bases separating them. CDR3 DNA sequence: TGTGCCACCAGCAGAGGCGGGAAAAACATTCAGTACTTC. Encoded protein: CATSRGGKNIQYF.

The J gene is TRBJ2-5, the V gene TRBV18; D is unclear. The V end lost 7 bases, the J end lost 1 base, and 10 bases lay between the germline ends. Germline CDR1 and CDR2: KGHSH and LQKENI. The CDR3 spans 13 residues. The CDR3 DNA reads TGTGCCAGCTTGAAGACGCGCCAAGAGACCCAGTACTTC. Translation: CASLKTRQETQYF. Together with reference TRBV18 and TRBJ2-5, the CDR3 gives the full variable domain: NAGVMQNPRHLVRRRGQEARLRCSPMKGHSHVYWYRQLPEEGLKFMVYLQKENIIDESGMPKERFSAEFPKEGPSILRIQQVVRGDSAAYFCASLKTRQETQYFGPGTRLLVL.

V gene TRBV5-1 combines with J gene TRBJ2-1; D may be TRBD1 or TRBD2 (6 bases each). Deletions cut 4 bases from V and 14 bases from J, with 16 bases between. The length of the CDR3 is 12 residues. Looked up from germline, CDR1 is SGHRS and CDR2 is YFSETQ. The CDR3 loop is CASSDNGGGEFF. CDR3 nucleotide sequence: TGCGCCAGCAGCGACAACGGGGGCGGGGAGTTCTTC.

This chain links TRBV27 with TRBJ2-5, with D possibly matching TRBD1 (5 bases). In germline, CDR1 is MNHEY, CDR2 SMNVEV (reference sequence). This CDR3 has 14 residues. V was shortened by 3 bases and J by 4 bases, with 12 bases between the two germline ends. The CDR3: CASSFQGMGETQYF. DNA of the CDR3: TGTGCCAGCAGTTTCCAGGGCATGGGAGAGACCCAGTACTTC.

In this sample, this clone turned up a few times. The V gene is TRBV6-1, the J gene TRBJ1-2; 7 bases fit TRBD1. This CDR3 has 14 amino acids. V was pared by 2 bases and J by 6 bases, with 6 bases of the junction left unmatched. In germline, CDR1 is MNHNS, CDR2 SASEGT. CDR3 sequence (DNA): TGTGCCAGCAGTGAAAGAGGGGGCAGAGATGGCTACACCTTC. Translating it yields CASSERGGRDGYTF.

The chain is built from TRBV6-1 and TRBJ1-5; perhaps TRBD1 as D (6 bases). Per germline, CDR1 MNHNS and CDR2 SASEGT. V gave up 6 bases and J gave up 7 bases, with 16 bases separating them. The CDR3 contains 14 residues. The CDR3 here is CASSFKGVEQPQHF. The CDR3 bases are TGTGCCAGCAGCTTCAAGGGGGTTGAGCAGCCCCAGCATTTT.

This clone showed up just a few times. CDR3 in DNA: TGTGCCAGCAGCGCCGGACTCGACGCCTACAATGAGCAGTTCTTC. It codes for CASSAGLDAYNEQFF. V usage is TRBV9 and J usage is TRBJ2-1, with D tentatively TRBD2 (5 bases). CDR3 length: 15 amino acids. Germline V lookup: CDR1 SGDLS, CDR2 YYNGEE. Trimming shortened V by 3 bases and J by 2 bases, and 12 bases separated the two germline ends.

The chain combines TRBV27 with TRBJ1-1; 8 positions agree with TRBD1. Germline lookup yields CDR1 MNHEY and CDR2 SMNVEV (reference sequence). The trim removed 5 bases at V and 2 bases at J, leaving 13 bases unmatched. The CDR3 is made up of 17 amino acids. The CDR3: CASSPGTGRVINTEAFF. In nucleotides, the CDR3 is TGTGCCAGCAGTCCAGGGACAGGCAGGGTTATTAACACTGAAGCTTTCTTT.

As to this clone: The junction shows a germline mismatch at one end, possibly a read error. The chain employs TRBV7-7 and TRBJ2-5, with D possibly matching TRBD2 (5 bases). CDR1 SSHAT and CDR2 FNYEAQ come from the germline V gene (reference sequence). The CDR3 runs 13 residues. DNA for the CDR3: TGTGCTAGCAGCTTAGAGCGGCAAGAGACCCAGTACTTC. Translation gives CASSLERQETQYF.

This chain links TRBV6-1 with TRBJ2-4; D possibly matches TRBD1 or TRBD2 (5 bases each). Trimming removed 11 bases at V and 6 bases at J, with 20 bases between. Germline V gene sequence: CDR1 MNHNS, CDR2 SASEGT. CDR3 size: 14 residues. CDR3 sequence reads: CASSGRGRGNIQYF. CDR3 coding DNA: TGTGCCTCCTCGGGGCGCGGAAGGGGAAACATTCAGTACTTC.

V is TRBV28 and J is TRBJ2-1, with D maybe TRBD2 (7 bases). In germline, CDR1 is MDHEN, CDR2 SYDVKM. V lost 2 bases and J lost 10, with 18 bases in between. The length of the CDR3 is 15 residues. CDR3 DNA sequence: TGTGCCAGCAGTTTACACGACGGGGGGCTTCCCGAGCAGTTCTTC. It translates to CASSLHDGGLPEQFF.

J is TRBJ1-1 and V is TRBV5-1; D is undetermined. The CDR3 is made up of 16 amino acids. Per germline, CDR1 SGHRS and CDR2 YFSETQ. V shed 3 bases and J shed 3 bases, with 18 bases lying between them. The CDR3 nucleotides read TGCGCCAGCAGCTCAAAGAATAAGGACCCTTACACTGAAGCTTTCTTT. It is translated as CASSSKNKDPYTEAFF. Variable domain in full (rest from reference TRBV5-1 and TRBJ1-1): KAGVTQTPRYLIKTRGQQVTLSCSPISGHRSVSWYQQTPGQGLQFLFEYFSETQRNKGNFPGRFSGRQFSNSRSEMNVSTLELGDSALYLCASSSKNKDPYTEAFFGQGTRLTVV.

The J gene is TRBJ2-1, the V gene TRBV2, with 12 bases that match TRBD2. The CDR3 contains 18 residues. V dropped 6 bases and J dropped 0; count of bases not matched to a gene: 9. Germline V lookup: CDR1 SNHLY, CDR2 FYNNEI. This CDR3 reads CASRGGTSGQSSYNEQFF. DNA for the CDR3: TGTGCCAGCAGAGGTGGGACTAGCGGGCAGAGCTCCTACAATGAGCAGTTCTTC.

Notes on this clone: At one end, the junction sequence differs from germline, possibly due to a read error. This chain uses TRBV6-1 with TRBJ1-6; D is unresolved. Germline lookup yields CDR1 MNHNS and CDR2 SASEGT. CDR3 length equals 13 residues. The CDR3 DNA reads TGTGCCAGCAGGGAAGGGTTGAATTCACCCCTCCACTTT. Amino acids: CASREGLNSPLHF.

The V gene is TRBV19, the J gene TRBJ2-7; no clear D gene. The CDR3 spans 11 residues. Trimming cost V 4 bases and J 5 bases, with 6 bases left between them. Germline CDR1 reads LNHDA; CDR2 reads SQIVND (reference sequence). The CDR3 reads CASSRGNEQYF. CDR3 coding DNA: TGTGCCAGTAGTAGGGGTAACGAGCAGTACTTC. Full variable domain (remainder filled in from reference TRBV19 and TRBJ2-7): DGGITQSPKYLFRKEGQNVTLSCEQNLNHDAMYWYRQDPGQGLRLIYYSQIVNDFQKGDIAEGYSVSREKKESFPLTVTSAQKNPTAFYLCASSRGNEQYFGPGTRLTVT.

The chain carries TRBV10-3 and TRBJ2-3, with 10 positions matching TRBD2. The ends lost 0 bases at V and 1 base at J; junction bases unmatched: 1. CDR3 size: 16 residues. Germline CDR1 ENHRY, CDR2 SYGVKD. Here the CDR3 DNA reads TGTGCCATCAGTGAGTCGAGCGGGGGGGGCACAGATACGCAGTATTTT. As protein: CAISESSGGGTDTQYF.